The rows below give T cell receptor beta chains drawn from one sample of a study of blood T cell repertoires in COVID-19. Sequenced by immunoSEQ multiplex PCR; TCRdb stores in-frame clones only, minus some. The sample includes about 220,000 clones, about 88% of them seen just once. The sequencing sample was made of PBMCs or T cells enriched from blood (not recorded which). All receptors derive from a woman younger than 45 who had recovered from COVID-19. Each CDR3 is given with its conserved first and last residue. Fields, in order: CDR3 protein, CDR3 DNA, V gene, clone size, J gene, D gene. The D gene is left open where the match is weak. Not every row has a clone size; where given, it reads once, few, many or a size class.

CASSYPTGRGPDSGANVLTF TGTGCCAGCAGTTACCCCACAGGTAGGGGCCCGGACTCTGGGGCCAACGTCCTGACTTTC TRBV6-2/TRBV6-3 - TRBJ2-6 -
CASRWGGPGELFF TGTGCCAGCAGATGGGGGGGCCCCGGGGAGCTGTTTTTT TRBV2 - TRBJ2-2 -
CASSFRANRPQHF TGTGCCAGCAGCTTCCGCGCTAATCGACCCCAGCATTTT TRBV5-8 - TRBJ1-5 -
CASSQVVLAGGTDTQYF TGCGCCAGCAGCCAAGTGGTACTAGCGGGGGGGACAGATACGCAGTATTTT TRBV4-3 - TRBJ2-3 TRBD2
CASSIRRGGAIETQYF TGTGCCAGCAGCATACGCCGGGGGGGGGCAATTGAGACCCAGTACTTC TRBV11-2 - TRBJ2-5 TRBD2
CASSLAGIEAFF TGTGCCAGCAGCTTAGCGGGCATTGAAGCTTTCTTT TRBV7-9 - TRBJ1-1 -
CASSKMDRRGYTF TGTGCCAGCAGTAAAATGGACAGGCGAGGCTACACCTTC TRBV12-3/TRBV12-4 - TRBJ1-2 TRBD1
CASSGTGGMDTQYF TGTGCCAGCAGCGGGACAGGGGGCATGGATACGCAGTATTTT TRBV5-5 few TRBJ2-3 TRBD1
CASRPGPSNQPQHF TGTGCCAGCAGACCAGGCCCTAGCAATCAGCCCCAGCATTTT TRBV28 - TRBJ1-5 -
CASRTWAQGSGEQYF TGTGCCAGCAGGACCTGGGCCCAAGGTTCTGGCGAGCAGTACTTC TRBV6-5 - TRBJ2-7 -
CASSQGSWGVSYGYTF TGTGCCAGCAGCCAAGGATCCTGGGGAGTCTCCTATGGCTACACCTTC TRBV3-1/TRBV3-2 - TRBJ1-2 -
CASSGEPSPTEAFF TGTGCCAGCAGCGGTGAGCCGTCGCCCACTGAAGCTTTCTTT TRBV7-9 - TRBJ1-1 -
CASSLVGDRTANEKLFF TGCGCCAGCAGCTTGGTGGGGGACAGGACGGCTAATGAAAAACTGTTTTTT TRBV5-1 - TRBJ1-4 TRBD1
CASSHLGQGRDEQFF TGTGCCAGCAGCCACTTAGGACAGGGAAGGGATGAGCAGTTCTTC TRBV6-2/TRBV6-3 - TRBJ2-1 TRBD1
CSASDSQGDSPLHF TGCAGTGCTAGTGACTCACAGGGTGATTCACCCCTCCACTTT TRBV20-1 - TRBJ1-6 -
CASSPGFQGVDEQYF TGTGCCAGCAGCCCTGGCTTCCAGGGGGTGGACGAGCAGTACTTC TRBV7-2 few TRBJ2-7 TRBD1
CASSLLGPGGQSPLHF TGTGCCAGCAGCTTACTGGGTCCGGGCGGGCAGTCACCCCTCCACTTT TRBV7-3 - TRBJ1-6 -
CAISESGQTRSYEQYF TGTGCCATCAGTGAGTCAGGACAGACGCGTTCCTACGAGCAGTACTTC TRBV10-3 - TRBJ2-7 -
CASRPRQGGSIYNEQFF TGTGCCAGCAGACCCCGACAGGGGGGGTCTATTTACAATGAGCAGTTCTTC TRBV7-9 once TRBJ2-1 TRBD1
CASSPASGLVNGYTF TGCGCCAGCAGCCCCGCGTCGGGACTGGTGAATGGCTACACCTTC TRBV4-3 - TRBJ1-2 -
CASSLATGGGTEAFF TGTGCCAGCAGCTTAGCGACAGGGGGTGGCACTGAAGCTTTCTTT TRBV7-6 - TRBJ1-1 TRBD1
CASSSGSTDTQYF TGCGCCAGCAGCAGCGGTAGCACAGATACGCAGTATTTT TRBV5-1 few TRBJ2-3 -
CASSSGITNQPQHF TGTGCCAGCAGTTCAGGGATAACCAATCAGCCCCAGCATTTT TRBV6-5 - TRBJ1-5 -
CASSLGTPDTDTQYF TGTGCCAGCAGTTTAGGGACACCTGACACAGATACGCAGTATTTT TRBV27 - TRBJ2-3 -
CSVKAQGADEKLFF TGCAGCGTTAAAGCACAGGGGGCGGATGAAAAACTGTTTTTT TRBV29-1 - TRBJ1-4 TRBD1
CASGRGANYGYTF TGTGCCAGCGGCAGGGGGGCGAACTATGGCTACACCTTC TRBV7-2 - TRBJ1-2 TRBD1
CASSGTGLVGYNEQFF TGTGCCAGCAGTGGGACAGGGTTGGTGGGCTACAATGAGCAGTTCTTC TRBV6-1 few TRBJ2-1 TRBD1
CASSGSSYEQFF TGTGCCAGCAGTGGATCGAGTTATGAGCAGTTCTTC TRBV2 - TRBJ2-1 -
CASSAGQASYEQYF TGCGCCAGCAGCGCCGGACAGGCCTCCTACGAGCAGTACTTC TRBV10-2 - TRBJ2-7 TRBD1
CASSLSLMNTEAFF TGTGCCAGCAGTCTCAGTCTCATGAACACTGAAGCTTTCTTT TRBV27 - TRBJ1-1 -
CASSTSRGVHTEAFF TGTGCCAGCAGCACAAGTCGGGGAGTGCACACTGAAGCTTTCTTT TRBV7-2 - TRBJ1-1 -
CASSQDRTGSSYEQYF TGTGCCAGCAGCCAAGATAGGACAGGGTCCTCCTACGAGCAGTACTTC TRBV3-1/TRBV3-2 - TRBJ2-7 TRBD1
CASSQDRRLHGHNEQFF TGCGCCAGCAGCCAAGATCGGAGGCTCCATGGGCACAATGAGCAGTTCTTC TRBV4-3 - TRBJ2-1 -
CASSFGGAGNTIYF TGTGCCAGCAGCTTTGGAGGGGCTGGAAACACCATATATTTT TRBV5-6 - TRBJ1-3 -
CASSLWELSEQYF TGTGCCAGCAGCTTGTGGGAGCTTAGCGAGCAGTACTTC TRBV5-6 - TRBJ2-7 -
CASSTPGLAQGEQYF TGTGCCAGTAGTACCCCGGGACTAGCCCAGGGGGAGCAGTACTTC TRBV19 - TRBJ2-7 TRBD2
CASSLNLAYGYTF TGTGCCAGCAGTTTAAACCTGGCCTATGGCTACACCTTC TRBV12-3/TRBV12-4 - TRBJ1-2 -
CASSSQGIGGYTF TGTGCCAGCAGCTCACAGGGGATCGGTGGCTACACCTTC TRBV3-1/TRBV3-2 - TRBJ1-2 TRBD1
CAIRRYPGSNSPLHF TGTGCCATCAGGAGGTACCCCGGCTCAAATTCACCCCTCCACTTT TRBV10-3 once TRBJ1-6 -
CASSSDRRVTEAFF TGTGCCAGCAGCTCCGACAGGAGAGTCACTGAAGCTTTCTTT TRBV11-1 - TRBJ1-1 -
CASSIATSGADTQYF TGTGCCAGTAGTATAGCGACATCCGGGGCAGATACGCAGTATTTT TRBV19 - TRBJ2-3 -